This TCR beta chain was profiled in a study of blood T cells in healthy people across ages. At the level of the study: Template switching retrieved approximately one barcoded beta molecule for each two T cells. Whole-study results and caveats: Strong correlation was found linking TCR beta diversity to naive T cell percentage.

A sample-barcoded 5' primer and a J-beta primer mix were used in a second PCR of about 7 to 12 cycles. Every cDNA was tagged by a template-switch adaptor with 12 random nucleotides. TCRdb passed the 5' RACE reads through MiXCR, listing each CDR3 protein once. This table holds under 2 million distinct CDR3 sequences, roughly a third found once. For this clonotype: The antigen is undetermined.

Germline values: CDR1 MNHEY, CDR2 SMNVEV (reference sequence). The length of the CDR3 is 10 residues. The rearrangement links TRBV27 to TRBJ2-5; D unresolved. The receptor was isolated from a woman aged 25-40 years in good health. Specimen: blood. CDR3 in amino acids: CGAGKETQYF. DNA of the CDR3: TGTGGGGCTGGGAAAGAGACCCAGTACTTC.